These T cell receptor beta chains were read from a single sample in a study of siplizumab effects on memory and regulatory T cells. The assay was immunoSEQ multiplex PCR, and TCRdb's table has in-frame clones only and misses some. The table records approximately 94,000 clones, over 85% of them present only once. What was sequenced was CD8+ T cells sorted from blood. Source of these receptors: a human donor in good health. CDR3s include the opening cysteine and the closing phenylalanine or tryptophan. Fields, in order: V gene, D gene, J gene, CDR3 DNA, CDR3 protein. D genes are given only for firm matches.

TRBV5-4	.	TRBJ1-5	TGTGCCAGCAGCTTGTGGGGCCGCCGCTACGATAGCAATCAGCCCCAGCATTTT	CASSLWGRRYDSNQPQHF
TRBV7-8	.	TRBJ1-1	TGTGCCAGCAGCTTAGGATTCTCCCCGTGGGCCACTGAAGCTTTCTTT	CASSLGFSPWATEAFF
TRBV15	.	TRBJ2-7	TGTGCCACCAGCAGAGGGAGAGACAAGTTCTACGAGCAGTACTTC	CATSRGRDKFYEQYF
TRBV6-1	.	TRBJ2-5	TGTGCCAGCAGTGAAGCAACAGGGCCGACCTGGGAAGAGACCCAGTACTTC	CASSEATGPTWEETQYF
TRBV19	TRBD1	TRBJ2-7	TGTGCCAGTAGCCACGGTACTGGGACAGGCTTCTACGAGCAGTACTTC	CASSHGTGTGFYEQYF
TRBV11-3	.	TRBJ1-1	TGTGCCAGCAGCTTGGCAGCCGCCACTGAAGCTTTCTTT	CASSLAAATEAFF
TRBV2	TRBD1	TRBJ2-7	TGTGCCAGCAGTGACCTACAGGGGGCGATGTACGAGCAGTACTTC	CASSDLQGAMYEQYF
TRBV30	.	TRBJ1-4	TGTGCCTGGAGTGCAGGGGAGACAGAGAATGAAAAACTGTTTTTT	CAWSAGETENEKLFF
TRBV2	TRBD2	TRBJ2-5	TGTGCCAGCAGTGAAGCGCGGGGGTTAGAGACCCAGTACTTC	CASSEARGLETQYF
TRBV4-1	.	TRBJ2-7	TGCGCCAGCAGACAGTCTTGGGGGATTAGCTCCTACGAGCAGTACTTC	CASRQSWGISSYEQYF
TRBV27	.	TRBJ2-5	TGTGCCAGCAGTTTCTTGGAAAAAGAGACCCAGTACTTC	CASSFLEKETQYF
TRBV27	TRBD1	TRBJ2-2	TGTGCCAGCGCCCCGACAGGGACCGGGGAGCTGTTTTTT	CASAPTGTGELFF
TRBV4-2	TRBD1	TRBJ1-3	TGTGCCAGCAGCCAAGAGGGGCAGGGGGCTACTGGAAACACCATATATTTT	CASSQEGQGATGNTIYF
TRBV13	.	TRBJ1-2	TGTGCCAGCAGCTTAGAGGGCAGGTCGAAATATGGCTACACCTTC	CASSLEGRSKYGYTF
TRBV7-9	TRBD1	TRBJ2-7	TGTGCCAGCAGCGATGACCGGGACAGGGGTTGGGTCGAGCAGTACTTC	CASSDDRDRGWVEQYF
TRBV12-5	.	TRBJ2-1	TGTGCTAGTGACTTGGGGGTAAACTCCTACAATGAGCAGTTCTTC	CASDLGVNSYNEQFF
TRBV7-9	TRBD2	TRBJ2-5	TGTGCCAGCAGCCCTGGGACTAGCGGGGGAGAGACCCAGTACTTC	CASSPGTSGGETQYF
TRBV7-3	TRBD2	TRBJ2-5	TGTGCCAGCAGCATAGCGGGGGGAGAGACCCAGTACTTC	CASSIAGGETQYF
TRBV9	TRBD1	TRBJ1-5	TGTGCCAGCAGCGTAGCTGGGGACAGGGAGTGGTCGCATCAGCCCCAGCATTTT	CASSVAGDREWSHQPQHF
TRBV6-1	.	TRBJ2-1	TGTGCCAGCAAGTCGGGTACTTACAATGAGCAGTTCTTC	CASKSGTYNEQFF
TRBV7-9	.	TRBJ2-5	TGTGCCAGCAGTGTCGGGGATCAAGAGACCCAGTACTTC	CASSVGDQETQYF
TRBV27	.	TRBJ2-1	TGTGCCAGCAGTTTGCCGGGAAGCTACAATGAGCAGTTCTTC	CASSLPGSYNEQFF
TRBV6-1	.	TRBJ1-5	TGTGCCAGCAAGGAGGATCCCACCGCTAATCAGCCCCAGCATTTT	CASKEDPTANQPQHF